This TCR beta chain appears in the sequencing data of a study of T cell responses to AZD1222 COVID-19 vaccine. Study-level points and caveats: Spike-specific TCR breadth and depth went up after people got two AZD1222 doses.

Sequencing used immunoSEQ multiplex PCR; TCRdb keeps in-frame clones, though not all of them. Of more than 25,000 clones listed, around nine tenths are singletons. The CDR3 is 15 residues long. Germline V CDR1 and CDR2: SGHNT, YYREEE (reference sequence). V lost 3 bases and J lost 5, with 17 bases in between. With respect to this clone: The antigen is unknown.

This clonotype was obtained from an adult in good health. The chain is built from TRBV5-4 and TRBJ2-5; D is uncertain. Sequenced here: peripheral blood, sampled on day 0 of AZD1222 vaccination. CDR3 DNA: TGTGCCAGCAGCTCCTATAGAGGAAATAGGGAGACCCAGTACTTC. Translated: CASSSYRGNRETQYF. The full variable domain, rest sourced from reference TRBV5-4 and TRBJ2-5, is ETGVTQSPTHLIKTRGQQVTLRCSSQSGHNTVSWYQQALGQGPQFIFQYYREEENGRGNFPPRFSGLQFPNYSSELNVNALELDDSALYLCASSSYRGNRETQYFGPGTRLLVL.